Below are 21 T cell receptor beta chains sequenced from a single sample in a study of T cell changes during pregnancy in multiple sclerosis. Some clones are missing from TCRdb's copy, which holds only in-frame ones; the method was immunoSEQ multiplex PCR. The data hold roughly 110,000 clones, with around 90% observed a single time. The starting material was peripheral blood, obtained before pregnancy. The receptors were sampled from a female donor with multiple sclerosis, enrolled in a pregnancy study.

The chain employs TRBV30 and TRBJ2-2; 8 bases align to TRBD2. This CDR3 has 15 amino acids. The germline CDR1 and CDR2 sequences are GTSNPN and SVGIG (reference sequence). After removal of 0 bases from V and 2 bases from J, the junction contained 2 bases not matched to a gene. CDR3 coding DNA: TGTGCCTGGAGTGTAACTAGCGGAAACACCGGGGAGCTGTTTTTT. It codes for CAWSVTSGNTGELFF.

The chain carries TRBV10-1 and TRBJ2-5, with 9 bases lining up with TRBD1. In germline, CDR1 is WNHNN, CDR2 SYGVQD (reference sequence). This CDR3 is built from 17 residues. J lost 2 bases, V lost 5 bases, and 12 bases had no gene match. The CDR3 region is CASSYDPGQGTQETQYF. As DNA, the CDR3 is TGCGCCAGCAGTTACGACCCGGGACAGGGAACTCAAGAGACCCAGTACTTC.

The V gene is TRBV18, the J gene TRBJ1-5; TRBD1 matches 9 bases. Germline V lookup: CDR1 KGHSH, CDR2 LQKENI. Losses at the gene ends were 6 bases for V and 11 bases for J; bases not matched to a gene: 14. The CDR3 runs to 15 residues. The CDR3 nucleotides read TGTGCCAGCTCGAAAGAAACAGGGGGCCTTGGGACCCAGCATTTT. Amino acid sequence: CASSKETGGLGTQHF. The full variable domain, rest sourced from reference TRBV18 and TRBJ1-5, is NAGVMQNPRHLVRRRGQEARLRCSPMKGHSHVYWYRQLPEEGLKFMVYLQKENIIDESGMPKERFSAEFPKEGPSILRIQQVVRGDSAAYFCASSKETGGLGTQHFGDGTRLSIL.

CDR3 sequence reads: CASSEDRGNEQFF. As DNA, the CDR3 is TGTGCCAGCAGTGAAGACCGCGGCAATGAGCAGTTCTTC. This chain uses TRBV2 with TRBJ2-1; D unresolved. CDR1 and CDR2 from the germline V gene are SNHLY and FYNNEI. Between the trimmed V and J ends, which lost 1 base and 6 bases, there was a span of 7 bases. CDR3 length: 13 residues. Based on the CDR3 plus reference TRBV2 and TRBJ2-1, the full variable domain is EPEVTQTPSHQVTQMGQEVILRCVPISNHLYFYWYRQILGQKVEFLVSFYNNEISEKSEIFDDQFSVERPDGSNFTLKIRSTKLEDSAMYFCASSEDRGNEQFFGPGTRLTVL.

V is TRBV7-8 and J is TRBJ2-6; 9 bases match TRBD2. The CDR3 contains 18 residues. V was clipped by 5 bases and J by 0 bases; unmatched bases: 8. From germline, CDR1 is SGHVS and CDR2 FQNEAQ. The chain's CDR3 is CASSHGLAPYSGANVLTF. In DNA, the CDR3 is TGTGCCAGCAGCCATGGACTAGCGCCTTACTCTGGGGCCAACGTCCTGACTTTC.

The chain is built from TRBV6-5 and TRBJ2-5; D uncertain. Germline CDR1 reads MNHEY; CDR2 reads SVGAGI. The CDR3 covers 11 residues. The V end lost 6 bases, the J end lost 3 bases, and 5 bases lay between the germline ends. The CDR3 loop is CASSPKETQYF. The CDR3 DNA sequence: TGTGCCAGCAGCCCAAAAGAGACCCAGTACTTC.

CDR3 protein: CASSDSNGSGSCEQYF. The CDR3, as DNA: TGTGCCAGCAGTGACTCGAATGGTAGCGGGAGTTGCGAGCAGTACTTC. The chain carries TRBV6-4 and TRBJ2-7, with TRBD2 matching over 9 bases. Germline CDR1 is MRHNA and CDR2 is SNTAGT. V lost 0 bases to trimming and J lost 6 bases; unmatched junction nucleotides: 9. The CDR3 runs to 16 residues.

The rearrangement uses TRBV9 and TRBJ2-3; 12 nucleotides align to TRBD2. The CDR3 spans 18 residues. With V trimmed by 4 bases and J by 0 bases, 9 bases remained unmatched. The germline CDR1 and CDR2 sequences are SGDLS and YYNGEE. The DNA of the CDR3 is TGTGCCAGCAGCTCCCGTAGGACTAGCGGGACTAGCACAGATACGCAGTATTTT. This codes for CASSSRRTSGTSTDTQYF. Full variable domain (remainder filled in from reference TRBV9 and TRBJ2-3): DSGVTQTPKHLITATGQRVTLRCSPRSGDLSVYWYQQSLDQGLQFLIQYYNGEERAKGNILERFSAQQFPDLHSELNLSSLELGDSALYFCASSSRRTSGTSTDTQYFGPGTRLTVL.

The J gene is TRBJ1-4, the V gene TRBV2, with D perhaps TRBD1 (6 bases). Germline CDR1 SNHLY, CDR2 FYNNEI. V was clipped by 0 bases and J by 7 bases, with 12 bases between them. The CDR3 spans 15 residues. The CDR3 sequence is CASSEALQGFEKLFF. The CDR3 DNA reads as TGTGCCAGCAGTGAAGCTCTCCAGGGGTTTGAAAAACTGTTTTTT.

V usage is TRBV9 and J usage is TRBJ2-1; 11 bases line up with TRBD2. The germline V gene has CDR1 SGDLS and CDR2 YYNGEE. The CDR3 runs to 16 residues. The V and J ends lost 2 bases and 9 bases, in that order; junction bases with no gene match: 10. The CDR3 nucleotides are TGTGCCAGCAGCGTCTCCCATAGCGGGGGGGCCTCTGAGCAGTTCTTC. Translating gives CASSVSHSGGASEQFF. Drawing the rest from reference TRBV9 and TRBJ2-1, the complete variable domain is DSGVTQTPKHLITATGQRVTLRCSPRSGDLSVYWYQQSLDQGLQFLIQYYNGEERAKGNILERFSAQQFPDLHSELNLSSLELGDSALYFCASSVSHSGGASEQFFGPGTRLTVL.

The V and J genes are TRBV2 and TRBJ2-3, with TRBD1 matching over 9 bases. The length of the CDR3 is 14 residues. CDR1 and CDR2 (germline): SNHLY, FYNNEI. V lost 6 bases, J lost 6 bases, and 7 bases stayed unmatched. The CDR3 nucleotides are TGTGCCAGCAGATACGGGACAGGGACGGATACGCAGTATTTT. It specifies CASRYGTGTDTQYF.

This chain links TRBV10-3 with TRBJ2-1, with 7 bases identical to TRBD2. With V trimmed by 3 bases and J by 4 bases, 6 bases remained unmatched. Germline lookup yields CDR1 ENHRY and CDR2 SYGVKD. CDR3 length: 15 residues. DNA of the CDR3: TGTGCCATCAGTGAAGTAGCGGGTGGGTACAATGAGCAGTTCTTC. Translating it yields CAISEVAGGYNEQFF.

This clone occurred once. The rearrangement uses TRBV14 and TRBJ2-7, with 9 bases aligning to TRBD1. Germline loops: CDR1 SGHDN, CDR2 FVKESK. Losses at the gene ends were 2 bases for V and 3 bases for J; bases not matched to a gene: 11. This CDR3 contains 17 residues. The CDR3 protein is CASSQRLTGGGFYEQYF. The CDR3 DNA follows: TGTGCCAGCAGCCAACGCCTTACAGGGGGCGGATTCTACGAGCAGTACTTC.

This clone appeared a few times. The genes are TRBV27 and TRBJ2-7; D not certain. This CDR3 contains 13 residues. V lost 4 bases to trimming and J lost 7 bases, with 14 bases between them. Germline CDR1 reads MNHEY; CDR2 reads SMNVEV (reference sequence). CDR3 nucleotides: TGTGCCAGCAGTTCCGTGATTGCGAGTGAGCAGTACTTC. Protein: CASSSVIASEQYF.

The chain combines TRBV5-1 with TRBJ1-1, with D uncertain. Germline V lookup: CDR1 SGHRS, CDR2 YFSETQ. V dropped 3 bases and J dropped 7 bases, with 10 bases sitting between them. The CDR3 length is 12 residues. The CDR3 coding sequence is TGCGCCAGCAGCTCCGATCCGGGTGAAGCTTTCTTT. This encodes CASSSDPGEAFF. Full variable domain (rest looked up from reference TRBV5-1 and TRBJ1-1): KAGVTQTPRYLIKTRGQQVTLSCSPISGHRSVSWYQQTPGQGLQFLFEYFSETQRNKGNFPGRFSGRQFSNSRSEMNVSTLELGDSALYLCASSSDPGEAFFGQGTRLTVV.

The chain combines TRBV16 with TRBJ2-3; 13 bases line up with TRBD2. CDR1 is KGHSY and CDR2 is FQNENV in the germline V gene. V dropped 4 bases and J dropped 0; count of bases not matched to a gene: 1. The CDR3 is 16 residues long. The CDR3 coding sequence is TGTGCCAGCAGCCTGACTAGCGGGGGGAGCACAGATACGCAGTATTTT. This encodes CASSLTSGGSTDTQYF.

V and J are TRBV19 and TRBJ2-7; a possible D gene is TRBD2 (5 bases). Trimming cost V 10 bases and J 3 bases, with 22 bases left between them. The CDR3 sequence is 15 residues long. CDR1 is LNHDA and CDR2 is SQIVND in the germline V gene (reference sequence). The CDR3 DNA follows: TGTGCCACCCAACGAACGACGGGAAGGTTCTACGAGCAGTACTTC. Encoded protein: CATQRTTGRFYEQYF. The full variable domain, completed using reference TRBV19 and TRBJ2-7, is DGGITQSPKYLFRKEGQNVTLSCEQNLNHDAMYWYRQDPGQGLRLIYYSQIVNDFQKGDIAEGYSVSREKKESFPLTVTSAQKNPTAFYLCATQRTTGRFYEQYFGPGTRLTVT.

The DNA for the CDR3 is TGTGCCAGCAGCCTACAGGGATCCTACGAGCAGTACTTC. Its translation is CASSLQGSYEQYF. The V gene is TRBV5-5, the J gene TRBJ2-7; tentatively, D is TRBD1 (6 bases). V gave up 4 bases and J gave up 1 base, with 9 bases separating them. The CDR3 has 13 amino acids. Germline CDR1 SGHKS, CDR2 YYEKEE (reference sequence).

V and J are TRBV5-1 and TRBJ1-6, with 10 bases identical to TRBD1. Unmatched junction bases numbered 4, after V lost 3 bases and J lost 10 bases. This CDR3 comprises 14 residues. Germline assignment: CDR1 SGHRS and CDR2 YFSETQ. Here the CDR3 reads CASSSGTGDSPLHF. The CDR3, as DNA: TGCGCCAGCAGCTCCGGGACAGGGGACTCACCCCTCCACTTT. The variable domain in full, completed from reference TRBV5-1 and TRBJ1-6, reads KAGVTQTPRYLIKTRGQQVTLSCSPISGHRSVSWYQQTPGQGLQFLFEYFSETQRNKGNFPGRFSGRQFSNSRSEMNVSTLELGDSALYLCASSSGTGDSPLHFGNGTRLTVT.

The J gene is TRBJ1-3, the V gene TRBV2; TRBD1 aligns across 7 bases. The CDR3 loop spans 13 amino acids. V lost 6 bases to trimming and J lost 2 bases; unmatched junction nucleotides: 1. The germline CDR1 and CDR2 sequences are SNHLY and FYNNEI. The DNA of the CDR3 is TGTGCCAGCAGCGACAGGGCTGGAAACACCATATATTTT. Amino acids: CASSDRAGNTIYF.

Concerning this clone: A much larger clonotype is one base distant, so this may be a read error. J is TRBJ2-1 and V is TRBV6-1; 9 nucleotides line up with TRBD2. Germline lookup yields CDR1 MNHNS and CDR2 SASEGT. The CDR3 consists of 15 residues. CDR3 coding DNA: TGTGCCAACAGTGAAGCTGCGGGGGGGCACAATGAGCAGTTCTTC. Translation: CANSEAAGGHNEQFF.